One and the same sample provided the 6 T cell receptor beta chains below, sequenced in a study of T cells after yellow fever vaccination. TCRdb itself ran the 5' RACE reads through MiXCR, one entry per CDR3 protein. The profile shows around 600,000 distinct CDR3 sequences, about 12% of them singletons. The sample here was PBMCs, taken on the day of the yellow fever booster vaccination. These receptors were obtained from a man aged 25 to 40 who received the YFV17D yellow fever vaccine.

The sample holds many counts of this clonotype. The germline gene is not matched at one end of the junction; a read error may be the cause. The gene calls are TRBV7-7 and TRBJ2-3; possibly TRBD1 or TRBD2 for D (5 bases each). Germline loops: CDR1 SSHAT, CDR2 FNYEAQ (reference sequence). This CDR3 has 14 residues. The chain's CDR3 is CASSLGTGTDTQYF. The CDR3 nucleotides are TGCGCCAGCAGCTTGGGGACGGGCACAGATACGCAGTATTTT.

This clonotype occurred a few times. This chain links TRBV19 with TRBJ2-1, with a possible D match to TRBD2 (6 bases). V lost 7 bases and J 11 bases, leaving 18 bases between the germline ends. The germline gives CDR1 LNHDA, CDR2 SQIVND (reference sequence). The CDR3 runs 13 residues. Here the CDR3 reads CASTHSRDSKQFF. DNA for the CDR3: TGTGCCAGTACCCACTCTCGGGACTCGAAGCAGTTCTTC.

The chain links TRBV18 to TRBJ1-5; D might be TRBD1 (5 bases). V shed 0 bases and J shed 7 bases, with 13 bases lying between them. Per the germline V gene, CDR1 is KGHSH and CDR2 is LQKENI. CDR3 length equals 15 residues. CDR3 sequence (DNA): TGTGCCAGCTCACCACCCGGGGGTGGGGCCCAGCCCCAGCATTTT. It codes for CASSPPGGGAQPQHF.

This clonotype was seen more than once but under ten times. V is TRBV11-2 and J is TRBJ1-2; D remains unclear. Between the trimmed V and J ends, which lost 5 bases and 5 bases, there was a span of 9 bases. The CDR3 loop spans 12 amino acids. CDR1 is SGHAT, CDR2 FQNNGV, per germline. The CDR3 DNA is TGTGCCAGCAGCCTAGGGATATATGGCTACACCTTC. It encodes CASSLGIYGYTF.

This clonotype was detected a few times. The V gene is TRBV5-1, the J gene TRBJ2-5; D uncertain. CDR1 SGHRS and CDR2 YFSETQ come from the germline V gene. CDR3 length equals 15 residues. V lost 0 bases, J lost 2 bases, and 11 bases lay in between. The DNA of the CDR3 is TGCGCCAGCAGCTTGGGGTGGGGAACACAAGAGACCCAGTACTTC. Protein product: CASSLGWGTQETQYF.

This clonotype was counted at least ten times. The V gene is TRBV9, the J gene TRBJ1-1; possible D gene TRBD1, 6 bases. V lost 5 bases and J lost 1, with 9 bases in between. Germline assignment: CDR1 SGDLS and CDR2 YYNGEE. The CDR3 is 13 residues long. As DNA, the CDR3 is TGTGCCAGCAGTCAGGGACAGAACACTGAAGCTTTCTTT. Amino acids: CASSQGQNTEAFF. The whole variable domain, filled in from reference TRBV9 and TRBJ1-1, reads DSGVTQTPKHLITATGQRVTLRCSPRSGDLSVYWYQQSLDQGLQFLIQYYNGEERAKGNILERFSAQQFPDLHSELNLSSLELGDSALYFCASSQGQNTEAFFGQGTRLTVV.